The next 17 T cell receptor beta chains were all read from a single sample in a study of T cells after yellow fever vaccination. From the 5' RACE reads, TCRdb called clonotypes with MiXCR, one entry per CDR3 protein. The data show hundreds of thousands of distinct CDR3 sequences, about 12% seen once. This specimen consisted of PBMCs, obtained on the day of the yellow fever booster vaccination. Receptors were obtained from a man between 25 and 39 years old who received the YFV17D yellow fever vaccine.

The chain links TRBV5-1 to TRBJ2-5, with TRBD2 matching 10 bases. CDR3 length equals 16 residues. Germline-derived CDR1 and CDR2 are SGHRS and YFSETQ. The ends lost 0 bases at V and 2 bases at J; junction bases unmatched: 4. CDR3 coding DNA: TGCGCCAGCAGCTTGGGCGCTAGCGGGAGTCAAGAGACCCAGTACTTC. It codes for CASSLGASGSQETQYF.

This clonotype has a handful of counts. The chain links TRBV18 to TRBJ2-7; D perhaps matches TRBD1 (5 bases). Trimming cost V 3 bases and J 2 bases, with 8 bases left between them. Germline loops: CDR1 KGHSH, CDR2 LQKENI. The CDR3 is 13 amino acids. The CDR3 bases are TGTGCCAGCTCACCCAGGGTCGCCTACGAGCAGTACTTC. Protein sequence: CASSPRVAYEQYF.

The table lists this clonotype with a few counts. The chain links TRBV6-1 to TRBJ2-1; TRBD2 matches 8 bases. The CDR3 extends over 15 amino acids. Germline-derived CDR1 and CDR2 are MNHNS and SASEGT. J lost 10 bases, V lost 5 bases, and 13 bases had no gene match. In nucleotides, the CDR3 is TGTGCCAGCAGTCGCGGACTAGCAGTCCTACCCGAGCAGTTCTTC. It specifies CASSRGLAVLPEQFF.

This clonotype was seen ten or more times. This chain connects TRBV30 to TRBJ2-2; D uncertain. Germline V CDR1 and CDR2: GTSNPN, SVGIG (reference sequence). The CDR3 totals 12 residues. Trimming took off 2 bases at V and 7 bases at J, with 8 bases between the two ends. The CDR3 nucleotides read TGTGCCTGGAGTCGTCTTATCGGGGAGCTGTTTTTT. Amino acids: CAWSRLIGELFF.

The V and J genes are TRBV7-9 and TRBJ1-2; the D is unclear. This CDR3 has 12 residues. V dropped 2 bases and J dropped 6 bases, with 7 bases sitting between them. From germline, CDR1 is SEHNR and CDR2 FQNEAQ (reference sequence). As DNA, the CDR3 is TGTGCCAGCAGCTTAATACACCATGGCTACACCTTC. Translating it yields CASSLIHHGYTF.

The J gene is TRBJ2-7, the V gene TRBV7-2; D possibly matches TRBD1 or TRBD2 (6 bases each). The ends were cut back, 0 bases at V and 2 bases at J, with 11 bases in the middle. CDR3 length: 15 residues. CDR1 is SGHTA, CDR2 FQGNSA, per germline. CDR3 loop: CASSLALGGPYEQYF. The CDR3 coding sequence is TGTGCCAGCAGCTTAGCGCTTGGGGGGCCCTACGAGCAGTACTTC.

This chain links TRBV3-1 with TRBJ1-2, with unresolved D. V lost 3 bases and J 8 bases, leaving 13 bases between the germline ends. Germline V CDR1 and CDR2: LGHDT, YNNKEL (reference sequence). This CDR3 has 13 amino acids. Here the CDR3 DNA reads TGTGCCAGCAGCCATAGTAGGGCCTCGGGCTACACCTTC. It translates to CASSHSRASGYTF.

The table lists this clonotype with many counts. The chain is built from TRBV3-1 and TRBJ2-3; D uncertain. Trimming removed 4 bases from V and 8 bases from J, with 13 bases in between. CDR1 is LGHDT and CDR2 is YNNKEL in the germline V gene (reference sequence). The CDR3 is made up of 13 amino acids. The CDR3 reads CASSPLWSGTQYF. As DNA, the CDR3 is TGTGCCAGCAGCCCTCTTTGGTCTGGTACGCAGTATTTT.

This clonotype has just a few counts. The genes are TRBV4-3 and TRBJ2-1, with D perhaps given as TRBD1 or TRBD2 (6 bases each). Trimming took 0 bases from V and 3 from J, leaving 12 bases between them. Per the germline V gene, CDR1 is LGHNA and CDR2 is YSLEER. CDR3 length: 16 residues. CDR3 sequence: CASSQDGGFIYNEQFF. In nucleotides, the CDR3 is TGCGCCAGCAGCCAAGACGGGGGCTTTATCTACAATGAGCAGTTCTTC.

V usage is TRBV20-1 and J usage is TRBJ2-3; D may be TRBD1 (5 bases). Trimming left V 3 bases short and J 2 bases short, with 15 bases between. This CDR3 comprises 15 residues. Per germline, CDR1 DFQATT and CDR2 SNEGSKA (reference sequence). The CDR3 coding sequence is TGCAGTGCTAGGGGGCCACTCGATAACACAGATACGCAGTATTTT. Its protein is CSARGPLDNTDTQYF.

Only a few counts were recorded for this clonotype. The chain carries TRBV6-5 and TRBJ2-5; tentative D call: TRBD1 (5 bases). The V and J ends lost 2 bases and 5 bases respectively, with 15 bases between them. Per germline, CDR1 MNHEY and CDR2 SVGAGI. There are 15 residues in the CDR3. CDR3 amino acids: CASSYTVRARETQYF. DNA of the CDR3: TGTGCCAGCAGTTACACCGTCAGGGCAAGGGAGACCCAGTACTTC.

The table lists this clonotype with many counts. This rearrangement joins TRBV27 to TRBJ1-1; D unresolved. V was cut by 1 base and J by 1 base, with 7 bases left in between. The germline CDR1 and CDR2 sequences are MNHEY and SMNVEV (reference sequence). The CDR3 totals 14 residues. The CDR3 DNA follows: TGTGCCAGCAGTTTATTCGCAGGGAACACTGAAGCTTTCTTT. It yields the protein CASSLFAGNTEAFF.

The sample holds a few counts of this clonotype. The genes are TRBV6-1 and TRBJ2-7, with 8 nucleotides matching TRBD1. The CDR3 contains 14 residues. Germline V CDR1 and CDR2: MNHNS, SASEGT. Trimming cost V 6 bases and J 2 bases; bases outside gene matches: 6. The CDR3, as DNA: TGTGCCAGCAGCGGGCGACAGGGGACCTACGAGCAGTACTTC. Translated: CASSGRQGTYEQYF.

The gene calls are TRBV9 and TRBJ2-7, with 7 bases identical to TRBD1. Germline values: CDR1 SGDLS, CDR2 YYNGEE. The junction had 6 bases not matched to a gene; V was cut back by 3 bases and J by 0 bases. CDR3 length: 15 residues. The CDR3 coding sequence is TGTGCCAGCAGCGGGGGACAGCCACACTCCTACGAGCAGTACTTC. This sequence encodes CASSGGQPHSYEQYF.

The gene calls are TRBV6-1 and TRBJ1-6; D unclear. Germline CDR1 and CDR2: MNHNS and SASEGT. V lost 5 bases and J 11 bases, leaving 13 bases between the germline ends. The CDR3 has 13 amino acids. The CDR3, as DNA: TGTGCCAGCAGTACGACCGTTGGGACACCCCTCCACTTT. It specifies CASSTTVGTPLHF.

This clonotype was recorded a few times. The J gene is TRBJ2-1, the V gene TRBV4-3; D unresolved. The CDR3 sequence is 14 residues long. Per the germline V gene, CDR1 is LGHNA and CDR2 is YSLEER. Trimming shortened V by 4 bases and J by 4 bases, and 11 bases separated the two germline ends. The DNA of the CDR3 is TGCGCCAGCAGCCTCGGGTCCAAGTACAATGAGCAGTTCTTC. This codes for CASSLGSKYNEQFF.

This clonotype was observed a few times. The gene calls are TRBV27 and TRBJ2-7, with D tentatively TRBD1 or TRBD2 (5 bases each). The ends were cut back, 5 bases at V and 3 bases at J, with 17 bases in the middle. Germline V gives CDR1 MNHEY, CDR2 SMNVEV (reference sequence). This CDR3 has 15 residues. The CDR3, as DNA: TGTGCCAGCAGTGCACCGGGACGGGGCCTCTACGAGCAGTACTTC. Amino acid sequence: CASSAPGRGLYEQYF.